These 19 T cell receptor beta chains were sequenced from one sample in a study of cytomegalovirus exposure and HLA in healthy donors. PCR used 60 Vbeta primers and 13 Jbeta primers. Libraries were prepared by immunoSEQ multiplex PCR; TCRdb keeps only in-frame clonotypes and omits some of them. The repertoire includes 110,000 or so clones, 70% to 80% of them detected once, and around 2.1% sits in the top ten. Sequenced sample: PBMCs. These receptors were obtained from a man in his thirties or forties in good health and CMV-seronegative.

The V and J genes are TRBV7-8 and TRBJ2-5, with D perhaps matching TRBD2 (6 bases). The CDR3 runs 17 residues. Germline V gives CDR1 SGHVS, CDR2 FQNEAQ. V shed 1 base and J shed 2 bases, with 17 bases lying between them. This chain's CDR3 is CASSLERLGLQQETQYF. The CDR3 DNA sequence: TGTGCCAGCAGCTTAGAGCGTTTGGGACTGCAGCAAGAGACCCAGTACTTC.

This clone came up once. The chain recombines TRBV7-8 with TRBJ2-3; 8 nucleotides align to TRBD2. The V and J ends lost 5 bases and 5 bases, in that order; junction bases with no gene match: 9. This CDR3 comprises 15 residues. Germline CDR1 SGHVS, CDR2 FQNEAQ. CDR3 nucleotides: TGTGCCAGCAGCCTAATAGCGGGATGGGGAGATACGCAGTATTTT. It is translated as CASSLIAGWGDTQYF.

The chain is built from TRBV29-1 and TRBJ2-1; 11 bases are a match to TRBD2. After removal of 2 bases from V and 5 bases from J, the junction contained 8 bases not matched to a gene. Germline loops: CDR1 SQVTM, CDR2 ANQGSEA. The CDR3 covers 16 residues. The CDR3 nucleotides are TGCAGCGTTGAAAGCGGTAGCGGGAGGGGAAACAATGAGCAGTTCTTC. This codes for CSVESGSGRGNNEQFF.

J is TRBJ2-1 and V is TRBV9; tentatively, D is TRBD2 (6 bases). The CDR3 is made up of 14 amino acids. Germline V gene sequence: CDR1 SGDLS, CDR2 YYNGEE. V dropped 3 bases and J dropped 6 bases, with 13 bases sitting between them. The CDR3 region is CASSATSPPNEQFF. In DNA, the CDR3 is TGTGCCAGCAGCGCCACTAGCCCCCCCAATGAGCAGTTCTTC.

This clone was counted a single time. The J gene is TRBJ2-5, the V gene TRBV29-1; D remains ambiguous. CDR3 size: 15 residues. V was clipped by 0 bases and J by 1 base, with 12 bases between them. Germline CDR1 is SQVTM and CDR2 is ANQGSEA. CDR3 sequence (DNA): TGCAGCGTTGAAGAAATCCTCTTGCGCCAAGAGACCCAGTACTTC. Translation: CSVEEILLRQETQYF.

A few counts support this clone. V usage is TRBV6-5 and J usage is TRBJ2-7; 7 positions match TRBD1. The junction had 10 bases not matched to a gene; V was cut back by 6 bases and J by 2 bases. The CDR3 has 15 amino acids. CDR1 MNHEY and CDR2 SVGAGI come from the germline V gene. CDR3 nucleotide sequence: TGTGCCAGCAGCCCAATTCCGGGACAGCCCTACGAGCAGTACTTC. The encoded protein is CASSPIPGQPYEQYF.

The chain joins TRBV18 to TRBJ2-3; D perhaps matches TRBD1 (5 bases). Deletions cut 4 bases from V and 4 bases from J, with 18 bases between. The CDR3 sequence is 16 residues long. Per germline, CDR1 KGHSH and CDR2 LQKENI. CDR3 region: CASSLRARVVSDTQYF. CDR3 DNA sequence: TGTGCCAGCTCACTCCGAGCCAGGGTGGTCTCAGATACGCAGTATTTT.

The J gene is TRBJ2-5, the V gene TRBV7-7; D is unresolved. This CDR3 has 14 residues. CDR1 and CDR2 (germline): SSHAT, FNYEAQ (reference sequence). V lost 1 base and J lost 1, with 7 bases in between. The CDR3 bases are TGTGCCAGCAGCTTAGTGACTGGCCAAGAGACCCAGTACTTC. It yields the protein CASSLVTGQETQYF.

The CDR3 DNA sequence: TGTGCCAGCAGCCCCCCGGCGACGGGGGCTTTCTTT. Protein product: CASSPPATGAFF. The chain recombines TRBV11-2 with TRBJ1-1; D not certain. The CDR3 length is 12 residues. CDR1 and CDR2 (germline): SGHAT, FQNNGV. Trimming stripped 5 bases from V and 11 bases from J, with 15 bases between.

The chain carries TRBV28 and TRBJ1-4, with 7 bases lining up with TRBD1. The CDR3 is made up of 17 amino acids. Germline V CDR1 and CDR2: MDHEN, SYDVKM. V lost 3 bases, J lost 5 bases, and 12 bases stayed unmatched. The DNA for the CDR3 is TGTGCCAGCAGTTTTCGAGAGGAGGGGGCATCGAATGAAAAACTGTTTTTT. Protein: CASSFREEGASNEKLFF.

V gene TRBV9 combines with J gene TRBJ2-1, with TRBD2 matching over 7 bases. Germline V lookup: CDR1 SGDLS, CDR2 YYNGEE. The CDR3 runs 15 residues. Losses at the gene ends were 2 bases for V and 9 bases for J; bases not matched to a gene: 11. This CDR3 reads CASSVGGTTSSEQFF. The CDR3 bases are TGTGCCAGCAGCGTTGGCGGGACTACCTCCAGTGAGCAGTTCTTC.

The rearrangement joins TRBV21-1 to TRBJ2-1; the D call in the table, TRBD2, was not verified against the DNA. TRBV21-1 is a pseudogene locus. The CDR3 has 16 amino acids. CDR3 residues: CASSKGASGTYNEQFF. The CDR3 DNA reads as TGTGCCAGCAGCAAAGGGGCTAGCGGGACATACAATGAGCAGTTCTTC.

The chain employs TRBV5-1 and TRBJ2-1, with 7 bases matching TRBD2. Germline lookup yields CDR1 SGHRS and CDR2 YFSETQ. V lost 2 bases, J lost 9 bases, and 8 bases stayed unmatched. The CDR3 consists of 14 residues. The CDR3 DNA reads TGCGCCAGCAGCTTACGACTAGCATCGCCTGAGCAGTTCTTC. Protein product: CASSLRLASPEQFF.

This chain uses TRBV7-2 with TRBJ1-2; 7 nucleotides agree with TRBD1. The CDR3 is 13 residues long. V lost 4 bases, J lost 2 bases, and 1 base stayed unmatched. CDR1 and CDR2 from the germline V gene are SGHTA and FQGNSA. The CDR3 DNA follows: TGTGCCAGCAGCTCGGGACAGAACTATGGCTACACCTTC. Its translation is CASSSGQNYGYTF.

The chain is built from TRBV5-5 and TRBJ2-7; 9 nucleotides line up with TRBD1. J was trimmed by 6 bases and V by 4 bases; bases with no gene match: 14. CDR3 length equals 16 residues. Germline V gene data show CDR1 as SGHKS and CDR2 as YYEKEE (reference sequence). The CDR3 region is CASSLGGDRGLGEQYF. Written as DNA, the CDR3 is TGTGCCAGCAGCCTGGGGGGCGACAGGGGGTTAGGCGAGCAGTACTTC.

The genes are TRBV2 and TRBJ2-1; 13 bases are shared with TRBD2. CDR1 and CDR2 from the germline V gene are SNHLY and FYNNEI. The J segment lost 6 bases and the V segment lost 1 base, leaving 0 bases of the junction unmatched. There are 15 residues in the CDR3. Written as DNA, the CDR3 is TGTGCCAGCAGTGAAGGGACTAGCGGGAGCAATGAGCAGTTCTTC. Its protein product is CASSEGTSGSNEQFF.

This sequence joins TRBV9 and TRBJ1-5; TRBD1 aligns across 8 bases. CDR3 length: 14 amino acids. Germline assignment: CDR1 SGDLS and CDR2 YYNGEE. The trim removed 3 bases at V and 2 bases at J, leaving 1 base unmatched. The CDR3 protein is CASSETGGNQPQHF. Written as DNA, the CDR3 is TGTGCCAGCAGCGAGACAGGGGGCAATCAGCCCCAGCATTTT.

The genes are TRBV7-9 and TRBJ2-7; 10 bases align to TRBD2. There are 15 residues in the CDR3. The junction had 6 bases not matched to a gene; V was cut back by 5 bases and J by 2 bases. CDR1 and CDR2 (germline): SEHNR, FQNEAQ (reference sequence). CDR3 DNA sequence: TGTGCCAGCAGCCAGGGACTAGCGTCAACCTACGAGCAGTACTTC. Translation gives CASSQGLASTYEQYF.

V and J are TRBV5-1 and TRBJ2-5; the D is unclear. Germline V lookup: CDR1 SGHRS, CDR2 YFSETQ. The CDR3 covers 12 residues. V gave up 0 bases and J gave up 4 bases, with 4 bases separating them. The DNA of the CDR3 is TGCGCCAGCAGCTTGGTCGGAGAGACCCAGTACTTC. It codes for CASSLVGETQYF. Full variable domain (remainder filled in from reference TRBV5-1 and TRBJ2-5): KAGVTQTPRYLIKTRGQQVTLSCSPISGHRSVSWYQQTPGQGLQFLFEYFSETQRNKGNFPGRFSGRQFSNSRSEMNVSTLELGDSALYLCASSLVGETQYFGPGTRLLVL.